This TCR beta chain originates from a study of blood T cell repertoires in COVID-19. Study at large: The United States, Italy and Spain provided the acute and convalescent COVID-19 samples.

Sequencing used immunoSEQ multiplex PCR; TCRdb keeps in-frame clones, though not all of them. The table includes 110,000 or so clones, around 85% detected once. Germline-derived CDR1 and CDR2 are LGHDT and YNNKEL (reference sequence). The trim removed 3 bases at V and 2 bases at J, leaving 6 bases unmatched. There are 15 residues in the CDR3. This TCR was recovered from a man in his 60s with acute or convalescent COVID-19. The sample consisted of peripheral blood. The chain carries TRBV3-1 (or the pseudogene TRBV3-2) and TRBJ2-5; TRBD1 aligns across 7 bases. The CDR3 DNA reads TGTGCCAGCAGCCAGTTACAGGGGAAGCAAGAGACCCAGTACTTC. Translating gives CASSQLQGKQETQYF.